The 20 T cell receptor beta chains below were found in one sample sequenced in a study of CD8 T cells in ankylosing spondylitis. TCRdb recomputed calls from the 5' RACE reads with MiXCR, one row per CDR3 protein. There are about 130,000 distinct CDR3 sequences in the sample; around 7% occur only once, and over 9% lies in the top ten. Specimen: blood, either unsorted or a sorted T cell fraction (not recorded which). The receptors here all came from a male donor with ankylosing spondylitis or in good health (not recorded which).

This clonotype was observed at least ten times. This chain links TRBV7-8 with TRBJ2-3; 7 bases are a match to TRBD1. The V gene end was trimmed by 8 bases and the J gene end by 7 bases; junction bases not matched to a gene: 21. This CDR3 region has 17 residues. Germline lookup yields CDR1 SGHVS and CDR2 FQNEAQ. The CDR3 DNA is TGTGCCAGCGGGGGAGCTCCGGGACAGAAGAACTATCATACGCAGTATTTT. It codes for CASGGAPGQKNYHTQYF. Full variable domain (remainder filled in from reference TRBV7-8 and TRBJ2-3): GAGVSQSPRYKVAKRGQDVALRCDPISGHVSLFWYQQALGQGPEFLTYFQNEAQLDKSGLPSDRFFAERPEGSVSTLKIQRTQQEDSAVYLCASGGAPGQKNYHTQYFGPGTRLTVL.

This clonotype was detected many times. V gene TRBV7-8 combines with J gene TRBJ2-7; D call uncertain. The CDR3 contains 15 residues. Trimming removed 2 bases from V and 2 bases from J, with 13 bases in between. The V gene's germline CDR1 is SGHVS and CDR2 FQNEAQ. CDR3 region: CASSLSAGTPYEQYF. The DNA of the CDR3 is TGTGCCAGCAGCTTATCGGCCGGAACTCCCTACGAGCAGTACTTC.

The chain is built from TRBV12-3 or TRBV12-4 and TRBJ2-2; 9 nucleotides agree with TRBD1. J was trimmed by 4 bases and V by 5 bases; bases with no gene match: 8. There are 16 residues in the CDR3. CDR3 in amino acids: CASSEQGAGVTGELFF. For the CDR3, the DNA is TGTGCCAGCAGTGAACAGGGGGCGGGGGTCACCGGGGAGCTGTTTTTT.

There are many counts of this clonotype. The CDR3 region is CASSQQEGDVKLFF. In DNA form, the CDR3 reads TGCGCCAGCAGCCAACAGGAAGGGGATGTCAAACTGTTTTTT. The chain is built from TRBV4-3 and TRBJ1-4, with D perhaps TRBD1 (5 bases). Germline CDR1 is LGHNA and CDR2 is YSLEER. V lost 2 bases, J lost 11 bases, and 15 bases lay in between. This CDR3 comprises 14 residues.

The chain couples TRBV7-6 to TRBJ2-1, with D possibly TRBD1 on 5 matching bases. CDR1 and CDR2 (germline): SGHVS, FNYEAQ. The CDR3 has 17 residues. Deletions cut 5 bases from V and 0 bases from J, with 17 bases between. CDR3 sequence: CASSLLPLDSSYNEQFF. CDR3 DNA: TGTGCCAGCAGCCTATTACCGCTTGACAGCTCCTACAATGAGCAGTTCTTC.

The table lists this clonotype with many counts. The rearrangement joins TRBV30 to TRBJ2-1; D uncertain. Germline V gene sequence: CDR1 GTSNPN, CDR2 SVGIG (reference sequence). The germline V and J ends were trimmed by 4 bases and 2 bases, with 12 bases remaining between them. The CDR3 runs to 14 residues. The CDR3: CAWISRSTYNEQFF. Here the CDR3 DNA reads TGTGCCTGGATCTCGCGGAGCACCTACAATGAGCAGTTCTTC.

The chain carries TRBV28 and TRBJ2-7; TRBD1 matches at 9 bases. The CDR3 is 16 residues long. V lost 1 base and J lost 2; bases outside the gene matches: 6. Germline CDR1 is MDHEN and CDR2 is SYDVKM. This CDR3 is CASSLYEGQGTYEQYF. DNA of the CDR3: TGTGCCAGCAGTTTATATGAAGGACAGGGGACCTACGAGCAGTACTTC.

The V and J genes are TRBV7-8 and TRBJ2-7; TRBD2 aligns across 9 bases. This CDR3 region has 16 residues. V trimming: 5 bases; J trimming: 8 bases; junction bases outside the gene matches: 16. In germline, CDR1 is SGHVS, CDR2 FQNEAQ. The CDR3 sequence: CASSQGDLLAGYQQYF. Here the CDR3 DNA reads TGTGCCAGCAGCCAGGGAGATTTGCTAGCGGGGTACCAGCAGTACTTC. Drawing the rest from reference TRBV7-8 and TRBJ2-7, the complete variable domain is GAGVSQSPRYKVAKRGQDVALRCDPISGHVSLFWYQQALGQGPEFLTYFQNEAQLDKSGLPSDRFFAERPEGSVSTLKIQRTQQEDSAVYLCASSQGDLLAGYQQYFGPGTRLTVT.

This clonotype was seen a handful of times. The chain has TRBV18 and TRBJ2-7; tentative D call: TRBD1 (6 bases). CDR3 length: 15 amino acids. V was trimmed by 3 bases and J by 0 bases, leaving 12 bases between them. CDR1 KGHSH and CDR2 LQKENI come from the germline V gene. The CDR3: CASSPRQASSYEQYF. CDR3 nucleotide sequence: TGTGCCAGCTCACCGAGACAGGCTAGCTCCTACGAGCAGTACTTC.

This clonotype was counted at least ten times. The chain is built from TRBV6-5 and TRBJ1-5, with 7 bases matching TRBD1. The CDR3 consists of 15 residues. V was clipped by 4 bases and J by 4 bases; unmatched bases: 7. Germline V gives CDR1 MNHEY, CDR2 SVGAGI. Written as DNA, the CDR3 is TGTGCCAGCAGTTCCGGGACAGAGACGAATCAGCCCCAGCATTTT. It encodes CASSSGTETNQPQHF.

This clonotype was counted many times. V is TRBV14 and J is TRBJ1-6, with D hard to call. Per germline, CDR1 SGHDN and CDR2 FVKESK. V lost 4 bases and J lost 4, with 2 bases in between. The CDR3 has 12 amino acids. As DNA, the CDR3 is TGTGCCAGCAGCCCTTATAATTCACCCCTCCACTTT. Protein product: CASSPYNSPLHF.

This clonotype was seen at least ten times. The chain recombines TRBV5-6 with TRBJ2-2; no definite D call. The germline CDR1 and CDR2 sequences are SGHDT and YYEEEE. Trimming took 0 bases from V and 0 from J, leaving 6 bases between them. The CDR3 sequence is 15 residues long. In nucleotides, the CDR3 is TGTGCCAGCAGCTTGGGTCAGACGAACACCGGGGAGCTGTTTTTT. Translated, it gives CASSLGQTNTGELFF.

This clonotype was seen at least ten times. CDR3 sequence (DNA): TGCAGCGTCCTGCCGGGGAACACTGAAGCTTTCTTT. Translating it yields CSVLPGNTEAFF. The chain has TRBV29-1 and TRBJ1-1; D is uncertain. V lost 6 bases and J lost 1, with 9 bases in between. Per the germline V gene, CDR1 is SQVTM and CDR2 is ANQGSEA. This CDR3 has 12 residues.

This clonotype was counted ten times or more. V gene TRBV24-1 combines with J gene TRBJ1-5, with D uncertain. The CDR3 runs 14 residues. In germline, CDR1 is KGHDR, CDR2 SFDVKD. V was shortened by 4 bases and J by 0 bases, with 6 bases between the two germline ends. CDR3 residues: CATSDRNSNQPQHF. CDR3 in DNA: TGTGCCACCAGTGACCGGAATAGCAATCAGCCCCAGCATTTT.

This clonotype was observed many times. The V and J genes are TRBV20-1 and TRBJ1-1; D ambiguous. This CDR3 has 12 residues. V dropped 2 bases and J dropped 5 bases, with 9 bases sitting between them. Per germline, CDR1 DFQATT and CDR2 SNEGSKA (reference sequence). DNA of the CDR3: TGCAGTGCTAGAATGACGGAAACTGAAGCTTTCTTT. Translated, it gives CSARMTETEAFF.

This clonotype was counted many times. CDR3 in amino acids: CASSITGRSDTGELFF. DNA for the CDR3: TGTGCCAGCAGCATAACAGGGAGATCGGACACCGGGGAGCTGTTTTTT. The chain combines TRBV5-6 with TRBJ2-2; maybe TRBD1 (6 bases). Germline CDR1 is SGHDT and CDR2 is YYEEEE. V was trimmed by 4 bases and J by 3 bases, leaving 16 bases between them. CDR3 size: 16 residues. Full variable domain (missing parts from reference TRBV5-6 and TRBJ2-2): DAGVTQSPTHLIKTRGQQVTLRCSPKSGHDTVSWYQQALGQGPQFIFQYYEEEERQRGNFPDRFSGHQFPNYSSELNVNALLLGDSALYLCASSITGRSDTGELFFGEGSRLTVL.

This clonotype was seen at least ten times. CDR3 residues: CASSLRTSTGELFF. In DNA form, the CDR3 reads TGTGCCAGCAGTCTCAGGACTAGCACCGGGGAGCTGTTTTTT. J is TRBJ2-2 and V is TRBV12-3 or TRBV12-4; 7 nucleotides align to TRBD2. V was pared by 5 bases and J by 4 bases, with 4 bases of the junction left unmatched. CDR3 size: 14 residues.

The sample holds many counts of this clonotype. This chain uses TRBV12-3 or TRBV12-4 with TRBJ1-2, with 7 bases aligning to TRBD1. There are 15 residues in the CDR3. V lost 5 bases, J lost 5 bases, and 11 bases stayed unmatched. CDR3 sequence (DNA): TGTGCCAGCAGTCCCCCGGCAGGGGGGTTGTATGGCTACACCTTC. Protein product: CASSPPAGGLYGYTF.

This clonotype showed up many times. This chain connects TRBV10-3 to TRBJ2-2, with unresolved D. V was clipped by 8 bases and J by 4 bases, with 11 bases between them. CDR1 is ENHRY, CDR2 SYGVKD, per germline. The CDR3 extends over 13 amino acids. The CDR3 nucleotides are TGTGCCATCGGGCGAGAGCTCACCGGGGAGCTGTTTTTT. It codes for CAIGRELTGELFF.

This chain uses TRBV27 with TRBJ2-1, with TRBD2 matching over 11 bases. Unmatched junction bases numbered 8, after V lost 6 bases and J lost 7 bases. CDR3 size: 15 residues. From germline, CDR1 is MNHEY and CDR2 SMNVEV (reference sequence). The CDR3 coding sequence is TGTGCCAGCAGCTTCCTAGCGGGAGGAAGGAATGAGCAGTTCTTC. Protein sequence: CASSFLAGGRNEQFF.